The clone carrying this T cell receptor beta chain was counted a few times. Its antigen is not known. These data come from a study of cytomegalovirus exposure and HLA in healthy donors. Study information: Around 180 million T cells yielded some 120 million unique TCR beta sequences in earlier analysis. Study results and limitations: The study labeled fewer than 200 TCR beta chains cytomegalovirus-associated. Later, TCR association rates were found to vary by HLA locus, highest for DRB1 and lowest for HLA-C.

The PCR was carried out with 60 Vbeta primers and 13 Jbeta primers. Authors' methods: Approximately 78 million unique TCR beta chains, roughly 11 million of them shared, were counted by a later analysis. Clones were sequenced by immunoSEQ multiplex PCR, and TCRdb holds only the in-frame ones, with some missing. V and J calls and clone size are those listed in that table; D and trimming were worked out from the DNA. The sample shows 200,000 to 250,000 clones, around 80% of them seen only once. This CDR3 comprises 13 residues. The germline gives CDR1 SGHDT, CDR2 YYEEEE. Trimming left V 0 bases short and J 7 bases short, with 10 bases between.

J is TRBJ1-1 and V is TRBV5-6; a possible D gene is TRBD1 (5 bases). The source is a boy under 10 years old in good health and CMV-seronegative. Input material: PBMCs. The CDR3 here is CASSLAGGDEAFF. The CDR3 DNA reads as TGTGCCAGCAGCTTGGCGGGGGGTGATGAAGCTTTCTTT.